Below, one TCR beta chain is given with its context. The germline CDR1 and CDR2 sequences are MRHNA and SNTAGT. The CDR3 totals 16 residues. The V gene end was trimmed by 2 bases and the J gene end by 6 bases; junction bases not matched to a gene: 8. The protocol was immunoSEQ multiplex PCR, while the TCRdb copy is restricted to in-frame clones and leaves out a portion. The data show 140,000 to 150,000 clones, 80% seen once. The data originate from a study of blood T cell repertoires in COVID-19. As for the study in general: Samples came from the United States, Italy and Spain, spanning acute and convalescent COVID-19.

Sequenced material: peripheral blood. The sequence derives from a man between 60 and 75 years old with active or convalescent COVID-19. The V and J genes are TRBV6-4 and TRBJ1-5, with TRBD1 matching 9 bases. The CDR3 protein is CASSDPYRGRGQPQHF. The CDR3 DNA follows: TGTGCCAGCAGTGACCCATACAGGGGGCGCGGTCAGCCCCAGCATTTT.